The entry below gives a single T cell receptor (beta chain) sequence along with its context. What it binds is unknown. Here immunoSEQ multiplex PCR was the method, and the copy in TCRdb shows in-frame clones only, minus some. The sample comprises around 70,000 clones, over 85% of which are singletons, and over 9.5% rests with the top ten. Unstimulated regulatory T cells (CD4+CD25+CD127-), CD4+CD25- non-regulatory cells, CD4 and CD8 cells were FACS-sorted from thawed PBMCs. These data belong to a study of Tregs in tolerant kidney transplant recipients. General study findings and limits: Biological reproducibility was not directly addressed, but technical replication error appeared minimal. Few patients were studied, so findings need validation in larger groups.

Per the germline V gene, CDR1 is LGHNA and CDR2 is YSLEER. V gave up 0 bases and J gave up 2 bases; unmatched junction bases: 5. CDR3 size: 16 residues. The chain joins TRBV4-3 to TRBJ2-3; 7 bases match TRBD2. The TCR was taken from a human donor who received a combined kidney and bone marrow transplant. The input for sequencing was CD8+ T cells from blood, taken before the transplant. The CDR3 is CASSQDFLADTDTQYF. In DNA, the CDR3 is TGCGCCAGCAGCCAAGATTTTCTAGCGGACACAGATACGCAGTATTTT.